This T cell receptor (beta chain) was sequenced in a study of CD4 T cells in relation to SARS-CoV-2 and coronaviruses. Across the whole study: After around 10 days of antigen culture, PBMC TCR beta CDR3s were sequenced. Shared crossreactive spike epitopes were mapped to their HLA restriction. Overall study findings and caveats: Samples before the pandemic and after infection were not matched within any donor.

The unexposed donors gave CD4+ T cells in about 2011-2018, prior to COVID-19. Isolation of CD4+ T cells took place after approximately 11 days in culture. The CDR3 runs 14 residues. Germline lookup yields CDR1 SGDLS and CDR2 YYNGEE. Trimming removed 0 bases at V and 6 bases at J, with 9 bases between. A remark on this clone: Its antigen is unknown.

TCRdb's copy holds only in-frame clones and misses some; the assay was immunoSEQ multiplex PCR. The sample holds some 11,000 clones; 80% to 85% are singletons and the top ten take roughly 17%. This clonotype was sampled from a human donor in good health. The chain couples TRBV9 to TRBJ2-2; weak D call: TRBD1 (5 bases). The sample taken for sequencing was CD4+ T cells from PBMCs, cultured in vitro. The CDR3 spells CASSVAGQAGELFF. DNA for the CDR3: TGTGCCAGCAGCGTAGCAGGGCAGGCCGGGGAGCTGTTTTTT.